The 15 T cell receptor beta chains below were found in one sample sequenced in a study of Ad26.COV2.S vaccination and SARS-CoV-2 variants (dated by TCRdb to the early 2020s). To prepare the library, the immunoSEQ multiplex PCR assay was applied. Here the immuneACCESS table is served through TCRdb, limited to in-frame sequences with V and J called. Missing clones are a known gap in these copies; in checked studies unresolved V genes cover under half, and the rest lacks a known reason. The sample table contains 200,000 to 300,000 clones; only one count was recorded for roughly 88% of them. Roughly 10% of the sample is held by the ten biggest clonotypes. The treatment or condition label, as the study defines it: around 19 received Ad26.COV2.S at low or high dose, single or two shots; five or six received placebo; per-sample allocation not given. Repertoires of vaccine and placebo recipients were sequenced from samples collected on day 63 after the first injection.

The starting material was peripheral blood, obtained in a trial of Ad26.COV2.S vaccine versus placebo. The receptors here all came from a person between 18 and 59 years old who received the Ad26.COV2.S COVID-19 vaccine or a placebo.

DNA for the CDR3: TGTGCCTGGAGTTATGGGGACAGCTCCTACGAGCAGTACTTC. Translating gives CAWSYGDSSYEQYF. The chain carries TRBV30 and TRBJ2-7; 7 bases are shared with TRBD1. From germline, CDR1 is GTSNPN and CDR2 SVGIG (reference sequence). The CDR3 is 14 amino acids. The V and J ends lost 2 bases and 0 bases, in that order; junction bases with no gene match: 4.

This chain links TRBV7-6 with TRBJ2-5; 11 positions match TRBD2. The CDR3 sequence is 17 residues long. Germline assignment: CDR1 SGHVS and CDR2 FNYEAQ. With V trimmed by 5 bases and J by 4 bases, 12 bases remained unmatched. The CDR3 bases are TGTGCCAGCAGCCAACCGACTAGCGGGATAGGGGCAGAGACCCAGTACTTC. Its protein product is CASSQPTSGIGAETQYF.

The J gene is TRBJ1-5, the V gene TRBV28; weak D call: TRBD1 (6 bases). The CDR3 extends over 16 amino acids. The germline CDR1 and CDR2 sequences are MDHEN and SYDVKM. Trimming left V 7 bases short and J 1 base short, with 17 bases between. This CDR3 is CASTSPQGLSNQPQHF. Written as DNA, the CDR3 is TGTGCCAGCACCTCCCCCCAGGGGTTGAGCAATCAGCCCCAGCATTTT.

This clone was recorded once. J is TRBJ2-6 and V is TRBV7-3; D might be TRBD1 (5 bases). Germline CDR1 reads SGHTA; CDR2 reads FQGTGA. The CDR3 spans 17 residues. V lost 1 base and J lost 2, with 12 bases in between. CDR3 residues: CASSLNQGGAGANVLTF. The CDR3 bases are TGTGCCAGCAGCTTAAACCAGGGTGGCGCTGGGGCCAACGTCCTGACTTTC.

The chain employs TRBV19 and TRBJ1-2; D might be TRBD1 (6 bases). Germline V gives CDR1 LNHDA, CDR2 SQIVND (reference sequence). Trimming took off 5 bases at V and 4 bases at J, with 20 bases between the two ends. The CDR3 is made up of 16 amino acids. The CDR3 DNA sequence: TGTGCCAGTAGTCCGGGTTCTTGGGGGGCCTCCTATGGCTACACCTTC. Encoded protein: CASSPGSWGASYGYTF.

The chain recombines TRBV24-1 with TRBJ1-1, with 7 nucleotides matching TRBD1. From germline, CDR1 is KGHDR and CDR2 SFDVKD. The CDR3 covers 13 residues. V lost 7 bases and J lost 1; bases outside the gene matches: 2. The CDR3, as DNA: TGTGCCACCAGGGCAGGGGGGAACACTGAAGCTTTCTTT. Protein product: CATRAGGNTEAFF.

The chain uses TRBV7-6 and TRBJ2-1; D call uncertain. Looked up from germline, CDR1 is SGHVS and CDR2 is FNYEAQ. The V gene lost 0 bases and the J gene lost 2 bases, with 8 bases spanning the gap. This CDR3 is 15 amino acids long. The CDR3, as DNA: TGTGCCAGCAGCTTAGCGGGCGGTCCCTACAATGAGCAGTTCTTC. Amino acid sequence: CASSLAGGPYNEQFF.

This chain joins TRBV18 and TRBJ2-2; TRBD2 aligns across 7 bases. Losses at the gene ends were 1 base for V and 2 bases for J; bases not matched to a gene: 4. Germline V gene sequence: CDR1 KGHSH, CDR2 LQKENI. CDR3 length equals 16 residues. The CDR3 protein is CASSPRGGSNTGELFF. CDR3 DNA: TGTGCCAGCTCACCACGGGGCGGGAGTAACACCGGGGAGCTGTTTTTT.

V is TRBV1 and J is TRBJ2-5; the table's D call, TRBD2, has no DNA check behind it. TRBV1 is a known pseudogene. The length of the CDR3 is 19 residues. The CDR3 DNA is TGCACCAGCAGCCAAAGGCCCAGGGGAGCGGGGGGCCCTAAAGAGACCCAGTACTTC. Translated: CTSSQRPRGAGGPKETQYF.

The chain couples TRBV10-3 to TRBJ1-3; TRBD1 agrees at 7 bases. V was pared by 10 bases and J by 0 bases, with 9 bases of the junction left unmatched. The CDR3 is 15 residues long. The germline gives CDR1 ENHRY, CDR2 SYGVKD. The CDR3 loop reads CATYPTGNSGNTIYF. The CDR3 DNA sequence: TGTGCCACCTACCCGACAGGGAACTCTGGAAACACCATATATTTT.

The chain combines TRBV7-8 with TRBJ2-1; D tentatively fits TRBD1 or TRBD2 (5 bases each). Germline CDR1 and CDR2: SGHVS and FQNEAQ. Trimming shortened V by 4 bases and J by 8 bases, and 18 bases separated the two germline ends. This CDR3 is 15 amino acids long. CDR3 region: CASSSGAGSTYEQFF. The CDR3 DNA sequence: TGTGCCAGCAGCTCTGGAGCAGGGAGTACCTATGAGCAGTTCTTC.

The V call is TRBV5-4, the J call TRBJ2-1; 14 nucleotides match TRBD2. V was clipped by 4 bases and J by 9 bases; unmatched bases: 6. The germline CDR1 and CDR2 sequences are SGHNT and YYREEE (reference sequence). CDR3 size: 15 residues. DNA for the CDR3: TGTGCCAGCAGCATCGGGACTAGCGGGAGCGGTGAGCAGTTCTTC. Translated: CASSIGTSGSGEQFF.

The V gene is TRBV12-3 or TRBV12-4, the J gene TRBJ2-5; D is unresolved. The CDR3 sequence is 13 residues long. Trimming shortened V by 7 bases and J by 5 bases, and 14 bases separated the two germline ends. The CDR3 DNA follows: TGTGCCAGCACCCTGGGTGTCCAGGAGACCCAGTACTTC. Amino acids: CASTLGVQETQYF.

The CDR3 loop reads CASSAGGNEQFF. The CDR3, as DNA: TGTGCCAGCAGCGCGGGGGGCAATGAGCAGTTCTTC. The chain has TRBV9 and TRBJ2-1; 7 bases map to TRBD2. In germline, CDR1 is SGDLS, CDR2 YYNGEE. The CDR3 has 12 amino acids. V dropped 3 bases and J dropped 6; count of bases not matched to a gene: 0.

The chain carries TRBV28 and TRBJ1-2; no firm D call. CDR1 and CDR2 from the germline V gene are MDHEN and SYDVKM. Trimming shortened V by 1 base and J by 5 bases, and 14 bases separated the two germline ends. The CDR3 has 15 amino acids. The CDR3 sequence: CASSLLRAQWYGYTF. The CDR3 DNA is TGTGCCAGCAGTTTATTGAGGGCACAGTGGTATGGCTACACCTTC.